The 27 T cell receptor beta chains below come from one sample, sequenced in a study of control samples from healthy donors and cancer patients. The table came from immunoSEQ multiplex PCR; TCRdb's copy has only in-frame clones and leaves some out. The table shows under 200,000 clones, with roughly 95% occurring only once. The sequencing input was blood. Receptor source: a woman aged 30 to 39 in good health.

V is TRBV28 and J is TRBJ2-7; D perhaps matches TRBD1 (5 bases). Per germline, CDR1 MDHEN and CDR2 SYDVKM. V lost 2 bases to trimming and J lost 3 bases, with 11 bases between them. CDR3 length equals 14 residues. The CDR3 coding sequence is TGTGCCAGCAGTTTAGGTGACAGCGTCTACGAGCAGTACTTC. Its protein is CASSLGDSVYEQYF.

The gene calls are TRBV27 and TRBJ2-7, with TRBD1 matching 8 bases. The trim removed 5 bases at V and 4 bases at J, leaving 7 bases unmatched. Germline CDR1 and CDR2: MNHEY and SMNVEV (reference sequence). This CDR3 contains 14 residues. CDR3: CASSRTGSLYEQYF. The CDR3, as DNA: TGTGCCAGCAGTCGGACAGGGTCTCTGTACGAGCAGTACTTC.

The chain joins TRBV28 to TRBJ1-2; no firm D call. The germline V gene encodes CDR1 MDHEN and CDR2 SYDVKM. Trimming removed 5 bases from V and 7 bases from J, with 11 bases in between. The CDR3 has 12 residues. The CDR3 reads CASSETLFGYTF. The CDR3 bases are TGTGCCAGCAGTGAGACCCTGTTTGGCTACACCTTC.

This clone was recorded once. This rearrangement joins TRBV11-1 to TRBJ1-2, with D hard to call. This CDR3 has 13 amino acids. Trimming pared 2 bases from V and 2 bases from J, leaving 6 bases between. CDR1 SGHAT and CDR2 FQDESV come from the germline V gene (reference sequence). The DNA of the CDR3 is TGTGCCAGCAGCTTATCACAAAACTATGGCTACACCTTC. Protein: CASSLSQNYGYTF.

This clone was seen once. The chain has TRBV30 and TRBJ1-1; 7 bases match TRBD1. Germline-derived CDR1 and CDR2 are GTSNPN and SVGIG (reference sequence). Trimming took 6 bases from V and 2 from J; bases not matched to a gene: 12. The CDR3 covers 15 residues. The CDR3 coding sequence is TGTGCCTGCTTTAAAACCGGGACAGCTAACACTGAAGCTTTCTTT. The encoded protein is CACFKTGTANTEAFF.

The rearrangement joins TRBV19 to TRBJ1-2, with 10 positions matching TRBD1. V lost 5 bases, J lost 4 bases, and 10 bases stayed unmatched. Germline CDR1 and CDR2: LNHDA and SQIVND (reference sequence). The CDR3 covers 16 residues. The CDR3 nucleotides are TGTGCCAGTAGTGTGGGACAGGGGCCACTACGCTATGGCTACACCTTC. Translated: CASSVGQGPLRYGYTF.

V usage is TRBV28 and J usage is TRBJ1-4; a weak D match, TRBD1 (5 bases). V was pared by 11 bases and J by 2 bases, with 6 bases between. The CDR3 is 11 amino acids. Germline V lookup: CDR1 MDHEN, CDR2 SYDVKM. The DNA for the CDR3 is TGTGCCGGGGGGACTAATGAAAAACTGTTTTTT. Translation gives CAGGTNEKLFF.

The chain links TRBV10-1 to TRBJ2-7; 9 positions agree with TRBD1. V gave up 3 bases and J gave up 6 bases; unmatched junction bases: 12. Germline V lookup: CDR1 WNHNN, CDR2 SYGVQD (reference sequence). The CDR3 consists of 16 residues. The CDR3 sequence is CASSDPWDRVTGEQYF. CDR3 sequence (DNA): TGCGCCAGCAGTGACCCCTGGGACAGGGTAACGGGCGAGCAGTACTTC.

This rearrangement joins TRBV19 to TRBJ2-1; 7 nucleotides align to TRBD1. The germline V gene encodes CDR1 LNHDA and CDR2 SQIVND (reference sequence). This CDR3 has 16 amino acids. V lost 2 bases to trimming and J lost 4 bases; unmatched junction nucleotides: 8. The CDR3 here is CASSISPGTVYNEQFF. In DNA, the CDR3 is TGTGCCAGTAGTATATCGCCCGGGACAGTATACAATGAGCAGTTCTTC.

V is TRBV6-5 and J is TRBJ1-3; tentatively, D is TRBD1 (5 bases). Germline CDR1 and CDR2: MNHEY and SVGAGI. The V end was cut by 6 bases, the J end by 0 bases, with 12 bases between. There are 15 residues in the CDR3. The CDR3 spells CASSVTDYSGNTIYF. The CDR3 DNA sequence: TGTGCCAGCAGCGTGACAGATTACTCTGGAAACACCATATATTTT.

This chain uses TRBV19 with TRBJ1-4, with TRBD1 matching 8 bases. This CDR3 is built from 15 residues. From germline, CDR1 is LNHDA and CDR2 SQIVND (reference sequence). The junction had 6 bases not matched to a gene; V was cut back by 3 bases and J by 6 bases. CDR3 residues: CASSITGGEDEKLFF. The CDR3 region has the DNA TGTGCCAGTAGTATCACAGGGGGTGAAGATGAAAAACTGTTTTTT.

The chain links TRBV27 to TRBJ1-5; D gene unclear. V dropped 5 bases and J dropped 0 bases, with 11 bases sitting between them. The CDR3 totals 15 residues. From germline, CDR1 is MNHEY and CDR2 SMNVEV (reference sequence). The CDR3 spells CASSPARISNQPQHF. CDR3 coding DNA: TGTGCCAGCAGTCCCGCCCGGATTAGCAATCAGCCCCAGCATTTT.

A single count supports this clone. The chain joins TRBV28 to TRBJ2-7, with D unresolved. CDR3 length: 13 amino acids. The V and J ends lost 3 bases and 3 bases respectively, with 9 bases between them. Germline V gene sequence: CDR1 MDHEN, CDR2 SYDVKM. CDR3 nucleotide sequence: TGTGCCAGCAGTTTTTCCAGGCTCTACGAGCAGTACTTC. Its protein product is CASSFSRLYEQYF.

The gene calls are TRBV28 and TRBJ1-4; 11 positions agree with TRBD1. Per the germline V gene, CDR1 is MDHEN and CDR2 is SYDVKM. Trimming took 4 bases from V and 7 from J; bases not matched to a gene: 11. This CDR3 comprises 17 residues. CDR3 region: CASSSPGQGAFGEKLFF. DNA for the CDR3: TGTGCCAGCAGTTCCCCCGGACAGGGGGCATTTGGTGAAAAACTGTTTTTT.

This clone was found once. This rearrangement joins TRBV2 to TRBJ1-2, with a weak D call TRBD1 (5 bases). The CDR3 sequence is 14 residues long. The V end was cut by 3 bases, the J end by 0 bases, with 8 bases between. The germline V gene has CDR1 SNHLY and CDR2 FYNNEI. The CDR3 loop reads CASSDWGANYGYTF. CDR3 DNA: TGTGCCAGCAGTGATTGGGGCGCTAACTATGGCTACACCTTC.

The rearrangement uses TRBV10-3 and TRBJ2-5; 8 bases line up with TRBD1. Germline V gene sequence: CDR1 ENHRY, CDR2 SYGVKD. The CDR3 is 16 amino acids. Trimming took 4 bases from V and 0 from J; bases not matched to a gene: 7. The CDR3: CAISGAGGEYQETQYF. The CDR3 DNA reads TGTGCCATCAGTGGTGCAGGGGGCGAATACCAAGAGACCCAGTACTTC.

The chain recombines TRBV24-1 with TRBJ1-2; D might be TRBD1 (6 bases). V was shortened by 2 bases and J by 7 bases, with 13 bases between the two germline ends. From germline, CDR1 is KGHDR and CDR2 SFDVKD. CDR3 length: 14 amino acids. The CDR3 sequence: CATSDSDRFSGYTF. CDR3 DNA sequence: TGTGCCACCAGTGATTCCGACAGGTTCTCTGGCTACACCTTC.

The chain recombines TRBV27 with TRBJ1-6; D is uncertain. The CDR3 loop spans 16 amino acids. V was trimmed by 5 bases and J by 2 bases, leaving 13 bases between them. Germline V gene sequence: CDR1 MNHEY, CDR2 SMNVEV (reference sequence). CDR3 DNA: TGTGCCAGCAGTCCCGCCCCCCGGGCCTATAATTCACCCCTCCACTTT. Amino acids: CASSPAPRAYNSPLHF.

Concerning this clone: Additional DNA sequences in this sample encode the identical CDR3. CDR3 amino acids: CASSPGQGRYEQYF. The CDR3 DNA follows: TGTGCCAGCAGTCCAGGACAGGGACGCTACGAGCAGTACTTC. This rearrangement joins TRBV6-5 to TRBJ2-7; TRBD1 matches 8 bases. V dropped 5 bases and J dropped 3; count of bases not matched to a gene: 6. Germline CDR1 and CDR2: MNHEY and SVGAGI. The CDR3 is made up of 14 amino acids.

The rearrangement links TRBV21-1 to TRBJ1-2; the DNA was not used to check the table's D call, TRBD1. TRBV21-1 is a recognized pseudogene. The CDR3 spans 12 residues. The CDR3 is CASSQDHRQVHF. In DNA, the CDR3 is TGTGCCAGCAGCCAAGACCACCGACAGGTGCACTTC.

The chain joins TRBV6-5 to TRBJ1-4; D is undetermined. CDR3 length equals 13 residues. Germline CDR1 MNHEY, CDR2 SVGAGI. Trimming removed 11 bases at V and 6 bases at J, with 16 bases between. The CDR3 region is CALKNSDHEKLFF. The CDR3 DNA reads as TGTGCCCTTAAGAACTCGGACCATGAAAAACTGTTTTTT.

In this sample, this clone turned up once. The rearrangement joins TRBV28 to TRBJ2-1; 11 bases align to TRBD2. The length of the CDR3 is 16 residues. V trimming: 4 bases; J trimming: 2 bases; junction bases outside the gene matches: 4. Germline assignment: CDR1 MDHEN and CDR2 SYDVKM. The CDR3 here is CASSSSLAGAYNEQFF. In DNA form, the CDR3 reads TGTGCCAGCAGTTCCTCACTAGCGGGAGCCTACAATGAGCAGTTCTTC.

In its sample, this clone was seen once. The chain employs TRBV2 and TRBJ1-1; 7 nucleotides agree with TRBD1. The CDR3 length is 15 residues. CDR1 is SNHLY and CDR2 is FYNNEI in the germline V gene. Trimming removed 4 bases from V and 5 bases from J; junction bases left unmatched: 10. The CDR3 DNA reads TGTGCCAGCAGTGGGGGACAGATACGGGGGACTGAAGCTTTCTTT. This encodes CASSGGQIRGTEAFF.

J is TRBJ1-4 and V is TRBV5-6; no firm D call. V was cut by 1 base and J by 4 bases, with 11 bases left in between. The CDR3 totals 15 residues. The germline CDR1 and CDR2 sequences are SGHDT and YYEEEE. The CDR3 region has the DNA TGTGCCAGCAGCTTGTGGGCACAGAATAATGAAAAACTGTTTTTT. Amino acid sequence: CASSLWAQNNEKLFF.

The CDR3: CASSRTESSYEQYF. The CDR3 DNA sequence: TGTGCCAGCAGTCGTACAGAGAGCTCCTACGAGCAGTACTTC. The rearrangement uses TRBV28 and TRBJ2-7; D uncertain. This CDR3 comprises 14 residues. Germline V gene sequence: CDR1 MDHEN, CDR2 SYDVKM. Trimming took off 5 bases at V and 0 bases at J, with 11 bases between the two ends.

The DNA for the CDR3 is TGTGCCTGGAGTGAACAGCCTAATTCACCCCTCCACTTT. Its protein is CAWSEQPNSPLHF. This chain links TRBV30 with TRBJ1-6; D is unclear. The CDR3 extends over 13 amino acids. Between the trimmed V and J ends, which lost 1 base and 6 bases, there was a span of 7 bases. Germline CDR1 GTSNPN, CDR2 SVGIG (reference sequence). The whole variable domain, filled in from reference TRBV30 and TRBJ1-6, reads SQTIHQWPATLVQPVGSPLSLECTVEGTSNPNLYWYRQAAGRGLQLLFYSVGIGQISSEVPQNLSASRPQDRQFILSSKKLLLSDSGFYLCAWSEQPNSPLHFGNGTRLTVT.

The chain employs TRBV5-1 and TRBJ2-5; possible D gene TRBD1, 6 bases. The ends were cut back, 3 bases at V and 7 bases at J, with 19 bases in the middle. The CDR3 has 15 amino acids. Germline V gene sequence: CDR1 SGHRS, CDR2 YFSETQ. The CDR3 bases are TGCGCCAGCAGCTCGATGGACAGAACAAGAGGGACCCAGTACTTC. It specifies CASSSMDRTRGTQYF.